This paragraph reports one T cell receptor (beta chain). 13 Jbeta primers and 60 Vbeta primers were used for the PCR. The assay was immunoSEQ multiplex PCR, and TCRdb's table has in-frame clones only and misses some. In the table there are 190,000 or so clones, around 79% of which are singletons. In nominal health when sampled, donors likely had unrecorded immune exposures nonetheless. The CDR3 sequence is 14 residues long. Looked up from germline, CDR1 is KGHSH and CDR2 is LQKENI. V lost 5 bases to trimming and J lost 8 bases; unmatched junction nucleotides: 7. The data were obtained in a study of cytomegalovirus exposure and HLA in healthy donors.

The chain uses TRBV18 and TRBJ2-1; the match to TRBD2 covers 9 bases. The TCR sequence derives from a male donor in good health and CMV-seropositive. The sequencing input was PBMCs. CDR3 sequence (DNA): TGTGCCAGCTCATCCCGCGGGGGGGGCGATGAGCAGTTCTTC. This sequence encodes CASSSRGGGDEQFF.